This T cell receptor beta chain originates from a study of blood T cell repertoires in COVID-19. Germline CDR1 reads WSHSY; CDR2 reads SAAADI. V dropped 10 bases and J dropped 2 bases, with 14 bases sitting between them. This CDR3 spans 13 amino acids. Method: immunoSEQ multiplex PCR; TCRdb's copy keeps in-frame clones and lacks some. The sample yields approximately 390,000 clones, almost 90% seen once. The sample comprised peripheral blood. This clonotype was obtained from a man younger than 35 with active or convalescent COVID-19. This chain connects TRBV10-2 to TRBJ1-2; D is unresolved. CDR3 amino acids: CATSPQLNYGYTF. The CDR3 DNA sequence: TGCGCCACCTCCCCACAGCTAAACTATGGCTACACCTTC.